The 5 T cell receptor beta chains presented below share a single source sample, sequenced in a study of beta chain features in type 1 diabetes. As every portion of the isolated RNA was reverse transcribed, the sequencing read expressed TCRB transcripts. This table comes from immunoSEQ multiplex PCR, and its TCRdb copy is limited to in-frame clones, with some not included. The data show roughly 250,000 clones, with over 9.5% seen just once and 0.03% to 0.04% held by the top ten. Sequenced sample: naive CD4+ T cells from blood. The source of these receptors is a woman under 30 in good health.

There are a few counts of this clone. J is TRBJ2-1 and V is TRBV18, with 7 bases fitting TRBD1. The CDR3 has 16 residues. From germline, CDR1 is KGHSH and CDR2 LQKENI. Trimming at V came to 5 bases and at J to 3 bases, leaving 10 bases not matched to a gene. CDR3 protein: CASSTIPGDSYNEQFF. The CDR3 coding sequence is TGTGCCAGCTCAACCATTCCTGGGGACAGCTACAATGAGCAGTTCTTC.

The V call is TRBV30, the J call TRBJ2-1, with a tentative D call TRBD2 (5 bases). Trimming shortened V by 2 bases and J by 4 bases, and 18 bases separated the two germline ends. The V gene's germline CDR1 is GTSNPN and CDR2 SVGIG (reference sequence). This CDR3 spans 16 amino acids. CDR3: CAWSQSASQGYNEQFF. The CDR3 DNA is TGTGCCTGGAGTCAATCGGCTAGCCAAGGATACAATGAGCAGTTCTTC.

The CDR3 is CATYDTLDRLGNQPQHF. DNA of the CDR3: TGTGCCACCTACGATACTTTGGACAGGCTAGGTAATCAGCCCCAGCATTTT. The chain uses TRBV15 and TRBJ1-5; 7 nucleotides align to TRBD1. The CDR3 covers 17 residues. Germline V gene sequence: CDR1 LNHNV, CDR2 YYDKDF (reference sequence). V lost 8 bases, J lost 4 bases, and 17 bases stayed unmatched.

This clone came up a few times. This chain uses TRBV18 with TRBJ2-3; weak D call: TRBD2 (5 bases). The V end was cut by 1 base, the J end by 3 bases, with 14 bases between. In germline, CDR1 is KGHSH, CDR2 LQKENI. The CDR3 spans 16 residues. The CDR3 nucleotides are TGTGCCAGCTCACCACTGGCCCTAGGAGGTACAGATACGCAGTATTTT. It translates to CASSPLALGGTDTQYF.

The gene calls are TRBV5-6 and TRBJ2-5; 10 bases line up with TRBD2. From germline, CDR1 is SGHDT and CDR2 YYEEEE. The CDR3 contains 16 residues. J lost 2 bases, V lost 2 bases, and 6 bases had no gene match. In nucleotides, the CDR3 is TGTGCCAGCAGCTTTACGCTAGCGGGGGTACAAGAGACCCAGTACTTC. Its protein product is CASSFTLAGVQETQYF.